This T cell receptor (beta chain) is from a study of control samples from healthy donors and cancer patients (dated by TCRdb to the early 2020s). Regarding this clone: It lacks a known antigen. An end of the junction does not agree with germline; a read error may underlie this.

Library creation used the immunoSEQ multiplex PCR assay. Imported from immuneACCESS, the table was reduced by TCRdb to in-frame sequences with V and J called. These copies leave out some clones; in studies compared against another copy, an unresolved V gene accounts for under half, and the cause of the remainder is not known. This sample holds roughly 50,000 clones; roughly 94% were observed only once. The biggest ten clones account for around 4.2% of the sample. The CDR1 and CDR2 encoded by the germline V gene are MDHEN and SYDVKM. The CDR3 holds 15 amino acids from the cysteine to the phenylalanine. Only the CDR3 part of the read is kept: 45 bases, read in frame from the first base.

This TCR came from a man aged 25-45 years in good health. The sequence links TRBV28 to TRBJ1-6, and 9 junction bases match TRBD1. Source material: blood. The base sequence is TGTGCCAGCACAGGGACAGGGTCCTTTAATTCACCCCTCCACTTT. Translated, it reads CASTGTGSFNSPLHF.